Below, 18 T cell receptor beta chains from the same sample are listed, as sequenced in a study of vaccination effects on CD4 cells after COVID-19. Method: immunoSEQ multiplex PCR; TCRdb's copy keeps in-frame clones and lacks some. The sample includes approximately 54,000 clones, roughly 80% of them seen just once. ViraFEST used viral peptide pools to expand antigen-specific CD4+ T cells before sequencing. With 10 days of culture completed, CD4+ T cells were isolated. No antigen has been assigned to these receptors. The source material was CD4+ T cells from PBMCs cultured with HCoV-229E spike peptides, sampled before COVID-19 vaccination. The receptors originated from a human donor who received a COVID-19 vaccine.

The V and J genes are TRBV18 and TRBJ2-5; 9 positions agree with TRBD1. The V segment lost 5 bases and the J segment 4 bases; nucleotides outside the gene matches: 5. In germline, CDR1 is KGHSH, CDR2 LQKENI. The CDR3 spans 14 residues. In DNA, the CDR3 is TGTGCCAGCTCAAGGACAGGGGTTGGAGAGACCCAGTACTTC. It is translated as CASSRTGVGETQYF. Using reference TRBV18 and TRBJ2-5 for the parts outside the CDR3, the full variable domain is NAGVMQNPRHLVRRRGQEARLRCSPMKGHSHVYWYRQLPEEGLKFMVYLQKENIIDESGMPKERFSAEFPKEGPSILRIQQVVRGDSAAYFCASSRTGVGETQYFGPGTRLLVL.

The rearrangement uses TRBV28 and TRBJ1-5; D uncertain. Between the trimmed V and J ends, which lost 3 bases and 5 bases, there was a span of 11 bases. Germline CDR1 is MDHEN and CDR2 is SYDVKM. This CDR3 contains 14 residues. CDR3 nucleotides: TGTGCCAGCAGTTTGGGCCAGGATTATCAGCCCCAGCATTTT. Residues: CASSLGQDYQPQHF.

The CDR3 region is CASSDGRLANYGYTF. DNA for the CDR3: TGTGCCAGCAGTGACGGCAGGCTAGCTAACTATGGCTACACCTTC. The V call is TRBV6-2 or TRBV6-3, the J call TRBJ1-2, with D unclear. The length of the CDR3 is 15 residues. Trimming removed 5 bases at V and 0 bases at J, with 13 bases between. Germline CDR1 and CDR2: MNHEY and SVGEGT.

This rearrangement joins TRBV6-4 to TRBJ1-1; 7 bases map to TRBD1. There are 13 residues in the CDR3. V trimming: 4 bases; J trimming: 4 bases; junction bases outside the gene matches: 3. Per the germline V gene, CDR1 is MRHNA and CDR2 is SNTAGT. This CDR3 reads CASSAQGVTEAFF. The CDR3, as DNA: TGTGCCAGCAGTGCGCAGGGGGTCACTGAAGCTTTCTTT.

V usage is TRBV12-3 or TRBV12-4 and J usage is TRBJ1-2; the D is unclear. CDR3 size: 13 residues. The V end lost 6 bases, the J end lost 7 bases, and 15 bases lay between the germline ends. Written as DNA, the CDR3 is TGTGCCAGCAGGTCCCAGGCTATGGGTGGCTACACCTTC. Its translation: CASRSQAMGGYTF.

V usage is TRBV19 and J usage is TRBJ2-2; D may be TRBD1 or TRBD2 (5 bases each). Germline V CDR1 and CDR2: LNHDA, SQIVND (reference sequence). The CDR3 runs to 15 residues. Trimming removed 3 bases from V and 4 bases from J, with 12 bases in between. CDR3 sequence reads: CASSIPGATTGELFF. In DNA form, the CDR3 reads TGTGCCAGTAGTATCCCCGGGGCCACCACCGGGGAGCTGTTTTTT.

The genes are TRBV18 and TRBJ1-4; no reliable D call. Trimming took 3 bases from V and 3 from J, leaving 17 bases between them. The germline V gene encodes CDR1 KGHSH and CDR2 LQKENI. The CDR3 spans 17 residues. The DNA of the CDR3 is TGTGCCAGCTCACCCCAGCGGGCCTCAAGTCCTAATGAAAAACTGTTTTTT. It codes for CASSPQRASSPNEKLFF.

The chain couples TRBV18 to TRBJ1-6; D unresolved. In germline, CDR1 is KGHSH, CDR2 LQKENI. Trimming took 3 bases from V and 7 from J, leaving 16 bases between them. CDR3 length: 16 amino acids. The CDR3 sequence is CASSPPTGPTNSPLHF. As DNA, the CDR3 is TGTGCCAGCTCACCCCCGACGGGCCCCACCAATTCACCCCTCCACTTT.

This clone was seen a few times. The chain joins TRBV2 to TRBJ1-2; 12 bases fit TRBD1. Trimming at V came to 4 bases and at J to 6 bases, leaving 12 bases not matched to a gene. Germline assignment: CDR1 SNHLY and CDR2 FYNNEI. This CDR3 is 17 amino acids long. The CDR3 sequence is CASSGDRGPSGINGYTF. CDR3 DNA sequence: TGTGCCAGCAGTGGGGACAGGGGGCCGTCGGGGATTAATGGCTACACCTTC. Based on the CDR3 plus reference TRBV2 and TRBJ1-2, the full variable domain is EPEVTQTPSHQVTQMGQEVILRCVPISNHLYFYWYRQILGQKVEFLVSFYNNEISEKSEIFDDQFSVERPDGSNFTLKIRSTKLEDSAMYFCASSGDRGPSGINGYTFGSGTRLTVV.

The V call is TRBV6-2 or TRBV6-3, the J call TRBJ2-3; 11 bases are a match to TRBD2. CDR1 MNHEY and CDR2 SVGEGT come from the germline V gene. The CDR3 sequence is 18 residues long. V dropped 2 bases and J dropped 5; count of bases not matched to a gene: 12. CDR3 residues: CASSYQTSGVVAIDTQYF. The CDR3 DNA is TGTGCCAGCAGTTACCAGACTAGCGGGGTAGTCGCTATAGATACGCAGTATTTT.

CDR3 sequence reads: CASSLRGISTDTQYF. The CDR3, as DNA: TGTGCCAGCAGCTTGAGGGGGATCAGCACAGATACGCAGTATTTT. The V and J genes are TRBV5-5 and TRBJ2-3; the D gene is possibly TRBD1 (6 bases). The CDR3 length is 15 residues. Trimming shortened V by 1 base and J by 0 bases, and 9 bases separated the two germline ends. CDR1 is SGHKS and CDR2 is YYEKEE in the germline V gene (reference sequence).

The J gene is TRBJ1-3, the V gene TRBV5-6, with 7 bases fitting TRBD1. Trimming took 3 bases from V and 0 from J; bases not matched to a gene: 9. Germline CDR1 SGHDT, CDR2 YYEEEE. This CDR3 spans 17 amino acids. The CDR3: CASSSPGQYYSGNTIYF. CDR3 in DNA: TGTGCCAGCAGCTCCCCGGGACAGTATTACTCTGGAAACACCATATATTTT.

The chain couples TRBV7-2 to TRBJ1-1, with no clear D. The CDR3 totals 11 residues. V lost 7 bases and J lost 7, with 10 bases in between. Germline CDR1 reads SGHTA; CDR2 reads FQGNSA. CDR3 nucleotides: TGTGCCAGCAAGGCCGGGGATGAAGCTTTCTTT. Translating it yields CASKAGDEAFF.

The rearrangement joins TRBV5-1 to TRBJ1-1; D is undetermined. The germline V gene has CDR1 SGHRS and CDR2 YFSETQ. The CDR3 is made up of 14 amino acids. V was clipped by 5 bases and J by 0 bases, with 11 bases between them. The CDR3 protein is CASRLELLNTEAFF. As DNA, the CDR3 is TGCGCCAGCAGGCTGGAGTTGCTGAACACTGAAGCTTTCTTT.

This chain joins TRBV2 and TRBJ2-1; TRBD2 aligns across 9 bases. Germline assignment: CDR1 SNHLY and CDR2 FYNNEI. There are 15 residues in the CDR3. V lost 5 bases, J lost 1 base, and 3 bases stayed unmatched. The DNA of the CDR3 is TGTGCCAGCAGTATTAGCGGGGGTTCCTACAATGAGCAGTTCTTC. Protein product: CASSISGGSYNEQFF.

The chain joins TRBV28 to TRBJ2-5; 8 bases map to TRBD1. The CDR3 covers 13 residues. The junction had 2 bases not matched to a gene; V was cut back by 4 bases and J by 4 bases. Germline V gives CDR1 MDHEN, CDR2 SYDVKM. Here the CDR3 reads CASSSGGAETQYF. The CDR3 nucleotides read TGTGCCAGCAGTTCAGGGGGCGCAGAGACCCAGTACTTC. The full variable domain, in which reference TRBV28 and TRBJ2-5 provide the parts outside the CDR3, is DVKVTQSSRYLVKRTGEKVFLECVQDMDHENMFWYRQDPGLGLRLIYFSYDVKMKEKGDIPEGYSVSREKKERFSLILESASTNQTSMYLCASSSGGAETQYFGPGTRLLVL.

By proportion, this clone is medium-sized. For the CDR3, the DNA is TGTGCCAGCAGCCCTTATGTAGCTGAAGCTTTCTTT. Translating it yields CASSPYVAEAFF. The V gene is TRBV7-2, the J gene TRBJ1-1, with D unresolved. The CDR3 loop spans 12 amino acids. Between the trimmed V and J ends, which lost 5 bases and 6 bases, there was a span of 10 bases. Per germline, CDR1 SGHTA and CDR2 FQGNSA.

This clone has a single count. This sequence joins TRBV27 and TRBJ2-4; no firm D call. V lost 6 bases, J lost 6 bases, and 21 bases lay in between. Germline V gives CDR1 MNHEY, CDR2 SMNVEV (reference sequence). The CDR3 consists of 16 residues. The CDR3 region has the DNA TGTGCCAGCAGCCTCCTTGGGTCGGCCCGGGCAAACATTCAGTACTTC. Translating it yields CASSLLGSARANIQYF.